This T cell receptor beta chain was captured by sequencing in a study of cytomegalovirus exposure and HLA in healthy donors. Overall study context: T cells numbering about 200 million yielded more than 100 million unique TCR beta sequences in an earlier analysis.

This CDR3 is 14 amino acids long. The ends lost 4 bases at V and 4 bases at J; junction bases unmatched: 7. In germline, CDR1 is SGHDT, CDR2 YYEEEE. The PCR was carried out with 60 Vbeta primers and 13 Jbeta primers. Measured with immunoSEQ multiplex PCR; TCRdb has only the in-frame clones, and not every one. The sample contains some 94,000 clones, roughly 71% of which appear only once. Of note for this clone: The antigen is not known.

Points from the study as a whole: As immune exposure information, only CMV serostatus was available.

The clonotype originates from a man aged 45 to 65 in good health and CMV-seronegative. Sequenced material: PBMCs. The chain links TRBV5-6 to TRBJ2-5; 7 bases agree with TRBD2. DNA of the CDR3: TGTGCCAGCAGCGTGACTGGGGGGGGAGAGACCCAGTACTTC. It is translated as CASSVTGGGETQYF.